This TCR beta chain was documented in a study of blood T cell repertoires in COVID-19. Study details: Whether acute or convalescent, the COVID-19 samples came from the United States, Italy and Spain. PBMCs, B-cell-depleted T cells, or T cells were the source of the cDNA or gDNA that made up the material.

The authors' processing: Estimation of nucleated cell counts relied on the amplification of reference gene primers. Assay: immunoSEQ multiplex PCR; the TCRdb copy retains only in-frame clones and omits some. The V and J calls and clone size come from that table; D and trimming were worked out from the DNA. Counted here are tens of thousands of clones, 85% to 90% occurring once; the ten biggest clones make up roughly 3.6%. V lost 3 bases, J lost 10 bases, and 12 bases stayed unmatched. The CDR3 length is 15 residues. Germline V gene lookup returns CDR1 SGHTS and CDR2 YDEGEE. The chain joins TRBV5-8 to TRBJ1-4, with 7 bases fitting TRBD1. Material for sequencing was peripheral blood. The receptor comes from a man in his 70s with active COVID-19. DNA for the CDR3: TGTGCCAGCAGCTGGGGGGCCGGGACAGAGGGAAAACTGTTTTTT. This encodes CASSWGAGTEGKLFF.